A single TCR beta chain is shown here with its context. Its antigen remains unknown. This specimen belongs to a study of beta chain features in type 1 diabetes. Broader study findings: Moderate yet significant TCRB CDR3 shortening was seen in Type 1 diabetes patients in all four CD4+ subsets. A greater similarity of naive, central memory and Treg TCRB repertoires was seen among patients than among healthy donors. Reduced insertions and increased deletions marked VDJ junctions in type 1 diabetes patients.

Expressed TCRB transcripts were sequenced after all isolated RNA was converted to cDNA. Libraries were prepared by immunoSEQ multiplex PCR; TCRdb keeps only in-frame clonotypes and omits some of them. The data hold 200,000 to 300,000 clones, with about a fifth observed a single time. The CDR3 is 17 amino acids. Sequenced sample: naive CD4+ T cells from blood. The clonotype was recovered from a woman between 35 and 50 years old with type 1 diabetes. V and J are TRBV21-1 and TRBJ2-4; no check of the table's D call, TRBD1, against the DNA was made. TRBV21-1 is a pseudogene segment. The CDR3 nucleotides read TGTGCCAGCAGCAAAAGGGACAGCTCCTTAGCCAAAAACATTCAGTACTTC. Its protein is CASSKRDSSLAKNIQYF.